The sequence of this T cell receptor (beta chain) was determined in a study of CDR3 diversity in severe acne. Germline loops: CDR1 SGHVS, CDR2 FQNEAQ. J gave up 6 bases and V 4 bases, and 9 bases lay outside the gene matches. The CDR3 covers 17 residues. TCRdb re-derived calls from the PCR reads in MiXCR, one entry per CDR3 protein. The sample holds about 98,000 distinct CDR3 sequences, about half seen once. The chain has TRBV7-8 and TRBJ2-1; 13 nucleotides align to TRBD2. Sequenced material: blood. The sequence was obtained from a male donor with acne. CDR3 DNA sequence: TGTGCCAGCAGCTCACGACTAGCGGGAGGTTGGCTCAATGAGCAGTTCTTC. It specifies CASSSRLAGGWLNEQFF.